This passage covers 22 T cell receptor beta chains from one sample sequenced in a study of blood T cell repertoires in COVID-19. Profiled with immunoSEQ multiplex PCR; TCRdb holds only in-frame clones, not every one. The table lists about 150,000 clones, roughly 85% of them singletons. Sample: PBMCs or T cells enriched from blood (not recorded which). The receptor source for this set is a woman in her sixties or seventies in a cohort exposed to, infected with or recovered from COVID-19 (not recorded which).

The chain uses TRBV5-1 and TRBJ2-5; TRBD2 matches at 8 bases. The germline CDR1 and CDR2 sequences are SGHRS and YFSETQ. CDR3 length equals 16 residues. V was pared by 3 bases and J by 5 bases, with 12 bases of the junction left unmatched. CDR3 protein: CASSWGLGGVVETQYF. CDR3 DNA sequence: TGCGCCAGCAGCTGGGGACTAGGGGGGGTCGTGGAGACCCAGTACTTC.

The V gene is TRBV18, the J gene TRBJ2-7; weak D call: TRBD2 (5 bases). V dropped 3 bases and J dropped 3 bases, with 6 bases sitting between them. This CDR3 has 12 amino acids. The germline CDR1 and CDR2 sequences are KGHSH and LQKENI. The CDR3 loop reads CASSPRDYEQYF. CDR3 in DNA: TGTGCCAGCTCACCTCGGGACTACGAGCAGTACTTC.

V and J are TRBV5-1 and TRBJ2-1, with 11 nucleotides matching TRBD2. V was clipped by 3 bases and J by 8 bases; unmatched bases: 16. The CDR3 contains 18 residues. Germline values: CDR1 SGHRS, CDR2 YFSETQ. The CDR3 DNA sequence: TGCGCCAGCAGCTCCGCCCCACCTGGGACTAGCGGCATGGATGAGCAGTTCTTC. Translating gives CASSSAPPGTSGMDEQFF.

This chain joins TRBV24-1 and TRBJ2-7; 11 nucleotides align to TRBD1. The germline V gene encodes CDR1 KGHDR and CDR2 SFDVKD. V gave up 5 bases and J gave up 4 bases; unmatched junction bases: 9. The CDR3 has 16 residues. Here the CDR3 reads CATSGGRTGGSYEQYF. CDR3 DNA: TGTGCCACCAGTGGCGGAAGGACAGGGGGCTCATACGAGCAGTACTTC.

The chain carries TRBV11-3 and TRBJ1-1, with 9 positions matching TRBD1. Germline CDR1 is SGHNT and CDR2 is YENEEA. V lost 5 bases, J lost 4 bases, and 8 bases stayed unmatched. CDR3 size: 15 residues. CDR3 in amino acids: CASSAGQGGTTEAFF. As DNA, the CDR3 is TGTGCCAGCAGCGCGGGACAGGGTGGGACCACTGAAGCTTTCTTT. Supplemented by reference TRBV11-3 and TRBJ1-1, the full variable domain reads EAGVVQSPRYKIIEKKQPVAFWCNPISGHNTLYWYLQNLGQGPELLIRYENEEAVDDSQLPKDRFSAERLKGVDSTLKIQPAELGDSAVYLCASSAGQGGTTEAFFGQGTRLTVV.

The chain is built from TRBV28 and TRBJ2-5, with a tentative D call TRBD2 (5 bases). Trimming pared 6 bases from V and 1 base from J, leaving 24 bases between. The CDR3 length is 18 residues. The germline CDR1 and CDR2 sequences are MDHEN and SYDVKM. In nucleotides, the CDR3 is TGTGCCAGCAGCAACAAGTGGGAGCAACACAATACCCAAGAGACCCAGTACTTC. As protein: CASSNKWEQHNTQETQYF.

The genes are TRBV19 and TRBJ1-5; D remains ambiguous. The CDR3 runs to 13 residues. Trimming took 6 bases from V and 4 from J, leaving 10 bases between them. Per the germline V gene, CDR1 is LNHDA and CDR2 is SQIVND (reference sequence). CDR3: CASSTDPNQPQHF. The CDR3 bases are TGTGCCAGTAGCACAGACCCTAATCAGCCCCAGCATTTT.

On this clone itself: Different DNA sequences within this sample yield the same CDR3. V gene TRBV5-1 combines with J gene TRBJ2-3; 8 nucleotides line up with TRBD1. The V gene end was trimmed by 0 bases and the J gene end by 0 bases; junction bases not matched to a gene: 3. The germline V gene has CDR1 SGHRS and CDR2 YFSETQ. The CDR3 is 16 residues long. In DNA form, the CDR3 reads TGCGCCAGCAGCTTGGGGACAGGGTCTAGCACAGATACGCAGTATTTT. This encodes CASSLGTGSSTDTQYF.

This chain uses TRBV25-1 with TRBJ2-3; 7 bases are a match to TRBD2. The germline V gene has CDR1 MGHDK and CDR2 SYGVNS. The CDR3 runs 16 residues. Unmatched junction bases numbered 11, after V lost 5 bases and J lost 3 bases. The CDR3 DNA sequence: TGTGCCAGCAGTCCTTGGGCTAGCGGAGGGACAGATACGCAGTATTTT. Protein sequence: CASSPWASGGTDTQYF.

This chain joins TRBV5-4 and TRBJ2-5; D remains ambiguous. The germline CDR1 and CDR2 sequences are SGHNT and YYREEE (reference sequence). V was cut by 3 bases and J by 1 base, with 16 bases left in between. The CDR3 loop spans 16 amino acids. DNA of the CDR3: TGTGCCAGCAGCTCCCTGAACGCGGCGAGCCAAGAGACCCAGTACTTC. Translating it yields CASSSLNAASQETQYF.

J is TRBJ1-4 and V is TRBV29-1; D remains unclear. The V gene's germline CDR1 is SQVTM and CDR2 ANQGSEA. V lost 6 bases and J lost 5, with 7 bases in between. CDR3 length equals 11 residues. The CDR3 here is CSVRLNEKLFF. Here the CDR3 DNA reads TGCAGCGTCCGGTTAAATGAAAAACTGTTTTTT. The variable domain in full, with the rest retrieved from reference TRBV29-1 and TRBJ1-4, is SAVISQKPSRDICQRGTSLTIQCQVDSQVTMMFWYRQQPGQSLTLIATANQGSEATYESGFVIDKFPISRPNLTFSTLTVSNMSPEDSSIYLCSVRLNEKLFFGSGTQLSVL.

The chain joins TRBV27 to TRBJ2-7, with TRBD2 identical over 9 bases. This CDR3 has 16 amino acids. V shed 6 bases, J shed 4 bases, and the junction held 13 bases outside the gene matches. CDR1 is MNHEY, CDR2 SMNVEV, per germline (reference sequence). This chain's CDR3 is CASRRYMAGGLYEQYF. The CDR3 DNA reads TGTGCCAGCAGAAGGTATATGGCGGGAGGGTTATACGAGCAGTACTTC.

CDR3 amino acids: CASNRSGTGGEKLFF. CDR3 DNA: TGTGCCAGCAACCGAAGCGGGACAGGAGGGGAAAAACTGTTTTTT. The chain uses TRBV28 and TRBJ1-4, with TRBD1 matching over 8 bases. V lost 7 bases and J lost 8; bases outside the gene matches: 12. This CDR3 spans 15 amino acids. The V gene's germline CDR1 is MDHEN and CDR2 SYDVKM.

The chain recombines TRBV6-1 with TRBJ1-6, with 9 bases fitting TRBD1. Germline assignment: CDR1 MNHNS and CDR2 SASEGT. The V and J ends lost 2 bases and 7 bases, in that order; junction bases with no gene match: 3. CDR3 length: 15 residues. CDR3 nucleotides: TGTGCCAGCAGTGAAAGGGGGACAGGGAATTCACCCCTCCACTTT. As protein: CASSERGTGNSPLHF.

The gene calls are TRBV6-5 and TRBJ1-5, with a weak D call TRBD1 (6 bases). The CDR3 covers 15 residues. Germline values: CDR1 MNHEY, CDR2 SVGAGI. V was shortened by 5 bases and J by 3 bases, with 14 bases between the two germline ends. The CDR3 nucleotides read TGTGCCAGCAGTCCGGGACAAGGATTCAATCAGCCCCAGCATTTT. It encodes CASSPGQGFNQPQHF.

The chain joins TRBV6-5 to TRBJ2-3, with D unresolved. Germline CDR1 MNHEY, CDR2 SVGAGI. V was cut by 6 bases and J by 2 bases, with 6 bases left in between. There are 12 residues in the CDR3. DNA for the CDR3: TGTGCCAGCAGATCCCTCACAGATACGCAGTATTTT. The encoded protein is CASRSLTDTQYF.

This clone was detected only a few times. The chain has TRBV12-3 or TRBV12-4 and TRBJ1-1; D uncertain. The V gene lost 8 bases and the J gene lost 3 bases, with 10 bases spanning the gap. There are 12 residues in the CDR3. The CDR3 bases are TGTGCCAGCCGATCGGAGTACACTGAAGCTTTCTTT. It specifies CASRSEYTEAFF.

In this sample, this clone turned up once. This chain joins TRBV19 and TRBJ1-5, with D maybe TRBD1 (6 bases). The CDR3 loop spans 14 amino acids. Between the trimmed V and J ends, which lost 4 bases and 7 bases, there was a span of 14 bases. Germline CDR1 reads LNHDA; CDR2 reads SQIVND (reference sequence). The CDR3 protein is CASSSQGLRQPQHF. The CDR3 DNA sequence: TGTGCCAGTAGTAGTCAGGGGTTACGCCAGCCCCAGCATTTT.

The V call is TRBV6-1, the J call TRBJ2-6, with TRBD2 matching 11 bases. Per germline, CDR1 MNHNS and CDR2 SASEGT. CDR3 length: 19 residues. Trimming at V came to 2 bases and at J to 3 bases, leaving 9 bases not matched to a gene. CDR3 sequence: CASSEFRLAGRGGANVLTF. DNA of the CDR3: TGTGCCAGCAGTGAATTTAGACTAGCGGGAAGGGGTGGGGCCAACGTCCTGACTTTC.

This clone came up once. The V call is TRBV30, the J call TRBJ2-1, with TRBD2 matching 8 bases. The CDR3 sequence is 15 residues long. V trimming: 2 bases; J trimming: 6 bases; junction bases outside the gene matches: 9. The V gene's germline CDR1 is GTSNPN and CDR2 SVGIG (reference sequence). This chain's CDR3 is CAWSKSGGPLNEQFF. DNA for the CDR3: TGTGCCTGGAGTAAAAGCGGGGGCCCCCTCAATGAGCAGTTCTTC.

This chain joins TRBV18 and TRBJ1-6; maybe TRBD1 (6 bases). Trimming took off 6 bases at V and 5 bases at J, with 14 bases between the two ends. CDR1 KGHSH and CDR2 LQKENI come from the germline V gene. The CDR3 length is 15 residues. The CDR3 loop is CASSPGQLNNSPLHF. CDR3 DNA sequence: TGTGCCAGCTCGCCCGGACAGCTCAATAATTCACCCCTCCACTTT.

V gene TRBV10-3 combines with J gene TRBJ1-2, with 7 positions matching TRBD1. The ends lost 8 bases at V and 4 bases at J; junction bases unmatched: 4. The CDR3 contains 12 residues. Germline V gene data show CDR1 as ENHRY and CDR2 as SYGVKD. The CDR3 loop reads CAIGQVGYGYTF. CDR3 DNA sequence: TGTGCCATCGGACAGGTCGGCTATGGCTACACCTTC.